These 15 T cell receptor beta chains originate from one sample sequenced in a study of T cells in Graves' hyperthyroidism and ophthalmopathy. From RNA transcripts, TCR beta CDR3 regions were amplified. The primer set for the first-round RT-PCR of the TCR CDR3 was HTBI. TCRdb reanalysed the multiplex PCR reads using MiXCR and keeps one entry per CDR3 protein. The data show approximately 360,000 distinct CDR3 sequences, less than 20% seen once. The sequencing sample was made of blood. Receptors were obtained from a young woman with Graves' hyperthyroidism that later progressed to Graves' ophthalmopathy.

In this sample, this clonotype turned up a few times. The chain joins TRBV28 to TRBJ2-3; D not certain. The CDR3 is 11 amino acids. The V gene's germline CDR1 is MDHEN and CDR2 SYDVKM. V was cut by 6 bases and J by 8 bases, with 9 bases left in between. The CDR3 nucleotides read TGTGCCAGCAGCCCAAGTGGTACGCAGTATTTT. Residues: CASSPSGTQYF.

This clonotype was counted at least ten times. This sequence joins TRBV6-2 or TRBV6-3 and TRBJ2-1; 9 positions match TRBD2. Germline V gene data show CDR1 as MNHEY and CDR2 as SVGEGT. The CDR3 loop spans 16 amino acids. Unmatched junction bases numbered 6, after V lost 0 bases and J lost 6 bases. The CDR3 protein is CASSYSFLAGSNEQFF. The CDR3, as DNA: TGTGCCAGCAGTTACTCCTTTCTAGCGGGAAGCAATGAGCAGTTCTTC.

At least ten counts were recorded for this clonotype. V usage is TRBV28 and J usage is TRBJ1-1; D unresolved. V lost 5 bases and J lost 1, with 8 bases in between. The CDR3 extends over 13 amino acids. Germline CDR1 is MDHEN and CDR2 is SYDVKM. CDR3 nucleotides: TGTGCCAGCAGTACTGCCCGGAACACTGAAGCTTTCTTT. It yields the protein CASSTARNTEAFF.

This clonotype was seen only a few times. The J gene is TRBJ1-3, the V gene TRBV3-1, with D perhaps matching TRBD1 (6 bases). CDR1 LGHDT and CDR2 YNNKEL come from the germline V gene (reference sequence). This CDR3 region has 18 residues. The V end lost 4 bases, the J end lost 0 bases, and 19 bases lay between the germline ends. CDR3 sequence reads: CASSLRYQIQGSGNTIYF. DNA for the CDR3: TGTGCCAGCAGCCTCCGGTATCAGATACAGGGCTCTGGAAACACCATATATTTT.

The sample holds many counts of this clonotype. CDR3 residues: CASSFERGQPQHF. Written as DNA, the CDR3 is TGTGCCAGCTCTTTCGAAAGGGGCCAGCCCCAGCATTTT. This sequence joins TRBV18 and TRBJ1-5; D might be TRBD1 (5 bases). The V gene's germline CDR1 is KGHSH and CDR2 LQKENI. Trimming took 6 bases from V and 7 from J, leaving 13 bases between them. This CDR3 comprises 13 residues.

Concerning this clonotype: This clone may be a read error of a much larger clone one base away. The CDR3 sequence: CSAREGKSETQYF. CDR3 DNA: TGCAGTGCTAGGGAGGGGAAGTCAGAGACCCAGTACTTC. The chain is built from TRBV20-1 and TRBJ2-5; D is possibly TRBD2 (6 bases). Germline loops: CDR1 DFQATT, CDR2 SNEGSKA (reference sequence). The CDR3 contains 13 residues. The V gene lost 3 bases and the J gene lost 4 bases, with 12 bases spanning the gap.

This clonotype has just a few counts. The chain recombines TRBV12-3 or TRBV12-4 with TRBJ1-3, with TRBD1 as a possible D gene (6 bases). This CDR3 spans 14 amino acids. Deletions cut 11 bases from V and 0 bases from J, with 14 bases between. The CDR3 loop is CAGGTTSSGNTIYF. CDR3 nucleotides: TGTGCCGGCGGGACAACGAGCTCTGGAAACACCATATATTTT.

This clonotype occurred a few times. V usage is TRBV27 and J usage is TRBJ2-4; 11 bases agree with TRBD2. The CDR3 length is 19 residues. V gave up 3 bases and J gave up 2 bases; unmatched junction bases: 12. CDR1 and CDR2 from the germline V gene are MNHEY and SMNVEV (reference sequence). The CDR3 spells CASSFSGRARSPSKNIQYF. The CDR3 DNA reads TGTGCCAGCAGTTTTAGCGGGAGGGCGAGATCACCTTCCAAAAACATTCAGTACTTC.

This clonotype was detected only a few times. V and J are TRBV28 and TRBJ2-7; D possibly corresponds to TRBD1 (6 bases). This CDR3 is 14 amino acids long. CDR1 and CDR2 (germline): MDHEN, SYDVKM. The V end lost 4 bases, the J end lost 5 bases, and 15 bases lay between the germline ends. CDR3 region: CASSSAPRGNEQYF. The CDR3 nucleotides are TGTGCCAGCAGTTCAGCACCAAGGGGGAACGAGCAGTACTTC.

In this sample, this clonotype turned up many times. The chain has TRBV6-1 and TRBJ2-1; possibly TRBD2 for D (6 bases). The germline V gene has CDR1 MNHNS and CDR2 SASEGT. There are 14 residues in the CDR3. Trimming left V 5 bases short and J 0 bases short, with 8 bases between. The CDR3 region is CASSPGSSYNEQFF. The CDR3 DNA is TGTGCCAGCAGTCCCGGGAGCTCCTACAATGAGCAGTTCTTC.

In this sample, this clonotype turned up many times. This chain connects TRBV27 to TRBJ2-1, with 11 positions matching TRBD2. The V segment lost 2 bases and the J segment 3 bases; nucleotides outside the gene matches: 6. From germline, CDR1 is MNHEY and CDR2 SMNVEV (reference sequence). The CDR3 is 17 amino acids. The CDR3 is CASSLLPLAGDYNEQFF. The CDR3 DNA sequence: TGTGCCAGCAGTTTACTACCACTAGCGGGAGACTACAATGAGCAGTTCTTC.

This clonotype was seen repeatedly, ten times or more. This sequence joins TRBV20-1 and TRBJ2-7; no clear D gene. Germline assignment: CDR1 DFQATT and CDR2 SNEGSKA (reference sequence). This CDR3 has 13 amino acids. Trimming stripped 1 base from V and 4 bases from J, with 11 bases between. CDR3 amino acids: CSARGSMRYEQYF. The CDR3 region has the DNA TGCAGTGCTAGAGGGAGTATGAGGTACGAGCAGTACTTC.

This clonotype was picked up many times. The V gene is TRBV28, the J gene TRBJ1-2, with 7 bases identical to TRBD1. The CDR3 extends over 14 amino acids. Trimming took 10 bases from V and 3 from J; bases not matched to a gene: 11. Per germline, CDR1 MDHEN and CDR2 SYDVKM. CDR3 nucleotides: TGTGCCATCGGAAGACAGGGTACTGACTATGGCTACACCTTC. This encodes CAIGRQGTDYGYTF.

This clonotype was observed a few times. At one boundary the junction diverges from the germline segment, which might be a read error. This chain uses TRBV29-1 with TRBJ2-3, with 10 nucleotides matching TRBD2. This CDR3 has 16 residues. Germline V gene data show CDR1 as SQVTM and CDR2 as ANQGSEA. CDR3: CSVELASGRRTDAQYF. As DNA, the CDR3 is TGCAGCGTCGAACTGGCTAGCGGGAGAAGAACAGATGCGCAGTATTTT.

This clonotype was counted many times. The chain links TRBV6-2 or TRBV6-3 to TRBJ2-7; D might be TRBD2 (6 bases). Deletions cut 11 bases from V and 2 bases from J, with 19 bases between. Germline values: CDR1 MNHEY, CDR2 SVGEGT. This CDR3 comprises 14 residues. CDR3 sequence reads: CARRGPEGTYEQYF. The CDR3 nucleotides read TGTGCCCGCCGAGGTCCGGAGGGAACCTACGAGCAGTACTTC.